This TCR beta chain was recorded in a study of T-cell memory formation after mild COVID-19. The CDR3 contains 14 residues. V lost 6 bases, J lost 5 bases, and 17 bases lay in between. TCRdb reanalysed the 5' RACE reads using MiXCR and keeps one entry per CDR3 protein. The data contain about 160,000 distinct CDR3 sequences, less than 40% of them singletons. The sample consisted of PBMCs or a T cell subset sorted from them (not recorded which). This chain uses TRBV12-3 or TRBV12-4 with TRBJ2-7, with D possibly matching TRBD1 (5 bases). The sequence was collected from an adult woman who had mild COVID-19 (a few samples of this study predate the infection). Cell type and time point are not known. The CDR3 region is CASSPDREVDEQYF. Here the CDR3 DNA reads TGTGCCAGCAGCCCCGACAGAGAGGTGGACGAGCAGTACTTC.